These 21 T cell receptor beta chains were sequenced from one sample in a study of T cell responses to AZD1222 COVID-19 vaccine. The assay was immunoSEQ multiplex PCR, and TCRdb's table has in-frame clones only and misses some. Among under 150,000 clones, approximately 92% were seen once, and the ten largest hold around 1.1%. Sequenced material: peripheral blood, taken 28 days after the second AZD1222 dose. All receptors derive from an adult who received the AZD1222 COVID-19 vaccine.

The rearrangement links TRBV7-6 to TRBJ1-6; 7 nucleotides agree with TRBD1. J lost 4 bases, V lost 5 bases, and 5 bases had no gene match. There are 15 residues in the CDR3. Germline values: CDR1 SGHVS, CDR2 FNYEAQ. In nucleotides, the CDR3 is TGTGCCAGCAGCGCTACAGGGGCATATAATTCACCCCTCCACTTT. This translates into CASSATGAYNSPLHF.

The chain uses TRBV5-1 and TRBJ2-7; 9 bases agree with TRBD1. CDR1 is SGHRS, CDR2 YFSETQ, per germline. The V segment lost 2 bases and the J segment 3 bases; nucleotides outside the gene matches: 6. The CDR3 runs to 15 residues. CDR3 sequence (DNA): TGCGCCAGCAGCTTAGGGGGACAGGGTAGCTACGAGCAGTACTTC. Translating gives CASSLGGQGSYEQYF.

The genes are TRBV4-3 and TRBJ2-3, with 10 bases matching TRBD2. CDR3 length: 17 residues. V lost 0 bases, J lost 1 base, and 4 bases stayed unmatched. The germline V gene encodes CDR1 LGHNA and CDR2 YSLEER. The CDR3 nucleotides read TGCGCCAGCAGCCAAGAATGGCTAGCGGGAGGCACAGATACGCAGTATTTT. Its protein is CASSQEWLAGGTDTQYF.

The V call is TRBV11-3, the J call TRBJ1-1, with a weak D call TRBD1 (5 bases). This CDR3 contains 16 residues. The V end lost 5 bases, the J end lost 0 bases, and 16 bases lay between the germline ends. The germline V gene encodes CDR1 SGHNT and CDR2 YENEEA. The CDR3 here is CASSPRDLTMNTEAFF. In DNA, the CDR3 is TGTGCCAGCAGCCCCAGGGACCTCACCATGAACACTGAAGCTTTCTTT.

V and J are TRBV27 and TRBJ1-5; D not certain. The CDR3 has 14 amino acids. Germline values: CDR1 MNHEY, CDR2 SMNVEV (reference sequence). Between the trimmed V and J ends, which lost 5 bases and 2 bases, there was a span of 10 bases. CDR3 loop: CASSRGGGNQPQHF. The CDR3, as DNA: TGTGCCAGCAGTCGCGGCGGTGGCAATCAGCCCCAGCATTTT.

The chain uses TRBV20-1 and TRBJ2-1, with D uncertain. The CDR3 runs 11 residues. The V end was cut by 6 bases, the J end by 4 bases, with 7 bases between. Germline V gene lookup returns CDR1 DFQATT and CDR2 SNEGSKA (reference sequence). The CDR3 DNA is TGCAGTGCAGAGAGGTACAATGAGCAGTTCTTC. It codes for CSAERYNEQFF.

The chain recombines TRBV7-2 with TRBJ2-7, with D perhaps TRBD2 (6 bases). V dropped 2 bases and J dropped 7 bases, with 15 bases sitting between them. Germline-derived CDR1 and CDR2 are SGHTA and FQGNSA. The CDR3 runs 14 residues. The CDR3 reads CASSLIVAEGEQYF. In nucleotides, the CDR3 is TGTGCCAGCAGCTTAATAGTAGCGGAGGGGGAGCAGTACTTC.

The chain is built from TRBV12-3 or TRBV12-4 and TRBJ2-1; TRBD1 might be the D (5 bases). Trimming took 6 bases from V and 3 from J, leaving 9 bases between them. The length of the CDR3 is 13 residues. The CDR3 DNA is TGTGCCAGCAGCCGAGGACACTACAATGAGCAGTTCTTC. Amino acids: CASSRGHYNEQFF.

In this sample, this clone turned up once. V is TRBV9 and J is TRBJ2-7; D is uncertain. The V end was cut by 0 bases, the J end by 3 bases, with 10 bases between. Per germline, CDR1 SGDLS and CDR2 YYNGEE. The CDR3 has 14 residues. The DNA of the CDR3 is TGTGCCAGCAGCGTAGGTGAAGGATACTACGAGCAGTACTTC. It codes for CASSVGEGYYEQYF.

The V call is TRBV7-9, the J call TRBJ2-3; D is uncertain. Trimming cost V 5 bases and J 3 bases, with 6 bases left between them. CDR3 length equals 12 residues. CDR1 is SEHNR, CDR2 FQNEAQ, per germline (reference sequence). The CDR3 loop reads CASSPTTDTQYF. As DNA, the CDR3 is TGTGCCAGCAGCCCCACTACAGATACGCAGTATTTT.

The chain recombines TRBV2 with TRBJ2-5, with D possibly matching TRBD2 (6 bases). With 7 bases removed from V and 2 bases from J, the gap between germline ends came to 14 bases. Per germline, CDR1 SNHLY and CDR2 FYNNEI. The CDR3 is made up of 14 amino acids. The CDR3, as DNA: TGTGCCAGCAAGAGACTAGTCTCTCAAGAGACCCAGTACTTC. This encodes CASKRLVSQETQYF.

V is TRBV28 and J is TRBJ1-5; D is perhaps TRBD1 (5 bases). This CDR3 is built from 16 residues. CDR1 MDHEN and CDR2 SYDVKM come from the germline V gene. Trimming left V 10 bases short and J 0 bases short, with 19 bases between. CDR3 in DNA: TGTGCCACCACAGGCGGGGGGTCTTATAGCAATCAGCCCCAGCATTTT. Protein sequence: CATTGGGSYSNQPQHF. Together with reference TRBV28 and TRBJ1-5, the CDR3 gives the full variable domain: DVKVTQSSRYLVKRTGEKVFLECVQDMDHENMFWYRQDPGLGLRLIYFSYDVKMKEKGDIPEGYSVSREKKERFSLILESASTNQTSMYLCATTGGGSYSNQPQHFGDGTRLSIL.

This chain joins TRBV5-1 and TRBJ2-3; TRBD2 is a possible D gene (5 bases). The CDR3 spans 14 residues. The V end lost 4 bases, the J end lost 2 bases, and 11 bases lay between the germline ends. Germline CDR1 is SGHRS and CDR2 is YFSETQ. The CDR3 reads CASSREGTTDTQYF. The CDR3 nucleotides are TGCGCCAGCAGCCGGGAAGGAACCACAGATACGCAGTATTTT.

The chain carries TRBV18 and TRBJ1-5; D remains ambiguous. Trimming removed 2 bases at V and 7 bases at J, with 12 bases between. CDR3 size: 14 residues. Germline loops: CDR1 KGHSH, CDR2 LQKENI. CDR3 region: CASSPSAGKQPQHF. For the CDR3, the DNA is TGTGCCAGCTCACCAAGCGCGGGAAAGCAGCCCCAGCATTTT.

J is TRBJ2-2 and V is TRBV7-3; 7 bases are shared with TRBD1. The CDR3 extends over 14 amino acids. The J segment lost 5 bases and the V segment lost 5 bases, leaving 5 bases of the junction unmatched. Germline assignment: CDR1 SGHTA and CDR2 FQGTGA. The CDR3 sequence is CASSPTGRTGELFF. CDR3 coding DNA: TGTGCCAGCAGCCCGACAGGGAGAACCGGGGAGCTGTTTTTT.

V is TRBV10-3 and J is TRBJ1-2; a possible D gene is TRBD1 (5 bases). Germline CDR1 reads ENHRY; CDR2 reads SYGVKD. V lost 4 bases, J lost 6 bases, and 9 bases lay in between. The CDR3 runs to 12 residues. The CDR3 DNA follows: TGTGCCATCAGTGTGGTGGGGGATGGCTACACCTTC. Its translation: CAISVVGDGYTF.

The rearrangement links TRBV7-8 to TRBJ1-2; no definite D call. V lost 5 bases, J lost 0 bases, and 13 bases lay in between. CDR3 size: 15 residues. Germline lookup yields CDR1 SGHVS and CDR2 FQNEAQ. The CDR3 sequence is CASSRTTVTNYGYTF. CDR3 in DNA: TGTGCCAGCAGCCGTACTACAGTCACTAACTATGGCTACACCTTC.

This clone was found a few times. This sequence joins TRBV29-1 and TRBJ2-7; D possibly corresponds to TRBD1 (6 bases). This CDR3 has 13 amino acids. Trimming pared 5 bases from V and 2 bases from J, leaving 13 bases between. Per the germline V gene, CDR1 is SQVTM and CDR2 is ANQGSEA. The CDR3 reads CSVTKDSAYEQYF. The CDR3 coding sequence is TGCAGCGTTACGAAGGACAGTGCCTACGAGCAGTACTTC.

The chain joins TRBV4-3 to TRBJ1-5; D is ambiguous. The V end lost 1 base, the J end lost 7 bases, and 11 bases lay between the germline ends. CDR3 length: 14 amino acids. CDR1 and CDR2 (germline): LGHNA, YSLEER. CDR3 in DNA: TGCGCCAGCAGCCAAGTTGTTGGCGAACAGCCCCAGCATTTT. Translation gives CASSQVVGEQPQHF.

The rearrangement uses TRBV6-5 and TRBJ1-1; 7 nucleotides align to TRBD1. The CDR3 covers 13 residues. Looked up from germline, CDR1 is MNHEY and CDR2 is SVGAGI. J gave up 0 bases and V 6 bases, and 1 base lay outside the gene matches. For the CDR3, the DNA is TGTGCCAGCAGCGGGACAGTGAACACTGAAGCTTTCTTT. Translation: CASSGTVNTEAFF.

This clone occurred a few times. The genes are TRBV9 and TRBJ1-5, with D tentatively TRBD1 (5 bases). Trimming cost V 3 bases and J 0 bases, with 10 bases left between them. The CDR3 covers 15 residues. Germline CDR1 and CDR2: SGDLS and YYNGEE. The CDR3 DNA sequence: TGTGCCAGCAGCGACGGGCAGGGTAGCAATCAGCCCCAGCATTTT. It is translated as CASSDGQGSNQPQHF.